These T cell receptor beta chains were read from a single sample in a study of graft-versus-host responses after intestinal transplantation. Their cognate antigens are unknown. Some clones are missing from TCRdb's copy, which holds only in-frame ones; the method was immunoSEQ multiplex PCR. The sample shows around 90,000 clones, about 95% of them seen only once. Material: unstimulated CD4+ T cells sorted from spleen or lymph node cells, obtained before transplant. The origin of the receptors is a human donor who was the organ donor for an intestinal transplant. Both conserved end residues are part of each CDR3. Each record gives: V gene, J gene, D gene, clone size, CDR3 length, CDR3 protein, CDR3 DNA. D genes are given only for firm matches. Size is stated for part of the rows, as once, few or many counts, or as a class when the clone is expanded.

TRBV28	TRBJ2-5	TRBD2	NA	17	CASSPPLAGGFRETQYF	TGTGCCAGCAGTCCCCCCCTAGCGGGGGGGTTTCGGGAGACCCAGTACTTC
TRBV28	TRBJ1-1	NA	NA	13	CASRRGPNTEAFF	TGTGCCAGCAGACGGGGGCCGAACACTGAAGCTTTCTTT
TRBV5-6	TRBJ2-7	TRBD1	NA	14	CASSLQGAGGEQYF	TGTGCCAGCAGCTTGCAGGGGGCAGGGGGGGAGCAGTACTTC
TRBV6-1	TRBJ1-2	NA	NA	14	CASSGEYRVYGYTF	TGTGCCAGCAGTGGAGAGTACAGGGTCTATGGCTACACCTTC
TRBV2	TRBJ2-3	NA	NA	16	CASRETSFGQKDTQYF	TGTGCCAGCAGAGAGACTAGTTTCGGGCAGAAGGATACGCAGTATTTT
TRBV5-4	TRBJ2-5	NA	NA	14	CASSDGQSRETQYF	TGTGCCAGCAGCGATGGACAGTCGCGAGAGACCCAGTACTTC
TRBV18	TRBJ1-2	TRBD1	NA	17	CASSLQPGQQSPYGYTF	TGTGCCAGCTCACTGCAACCGGGACAGCAAAGCCCCTATGGCTACACCTTC
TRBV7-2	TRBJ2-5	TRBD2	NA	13	CASSLGLAETQYF	TGTGCCAGCAGCTTGGGACTAGCGGAGACCCAGTACTTC
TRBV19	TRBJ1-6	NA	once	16	CASSPGSNLRNSPLHF	TGTGCCAGTAGTCCGGGCAGTAACTTGCGTAATTCACCCCTCCACTTT
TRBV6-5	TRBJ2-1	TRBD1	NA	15	CASSHPGQGINEQFF	TGTGCCAGCAGTCATCCGGGACAGGGGATCAATGAGCAGTTCTTC
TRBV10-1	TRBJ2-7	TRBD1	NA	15	CASSGHGQGREEQYF	TGCGCCAGCAGTGGACATGGACAGGGGAGAGAGGAGCAGTACTTC
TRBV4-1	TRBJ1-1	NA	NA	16	CASSQGLRQKHTEAFF	TGCGCCAGCAGCCAAGGACTTAGACAGAAACACACTGAAGCTTTCTTT
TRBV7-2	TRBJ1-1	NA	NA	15	CASSLSPGGRTEAFF	TGTGCCAGCAGCTTATCTCCGGGAGGGAGGACTGAAGCTTTCTTT
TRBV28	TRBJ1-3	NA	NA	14	CASSGRVGGNTIYF	TGTGCCAGCAGTGGGAGGGTAGGGGGAAACACCATATATTTT
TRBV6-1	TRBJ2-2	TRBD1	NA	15	CASRRQGANTGELFF	TGTGCCAGCCGCCGACAGGGGGCGAACACCGGGGAGCTGTTTTTT
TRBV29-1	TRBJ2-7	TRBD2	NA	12	CSVASGGYEQYF	TGCAGCGTTGCTAGCGGGGGCTACGAGCAGTACTTC
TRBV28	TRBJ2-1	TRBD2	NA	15	CASSIRGGSYNEQFF	TGTGCCAGCAGTATCCGGGGGGGCTCTTACAATGAGCAGTTCTTC
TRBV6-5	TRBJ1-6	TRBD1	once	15	CSSHRTGINNSPLHF	TGTTCCAGCCATAGGACAGGGATCAATAATTCACCCCTCCACTTT
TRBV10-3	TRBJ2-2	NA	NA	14	CAISDSLNTGELFF	TGTGCCATCAGTGATTCATTGAACACCGGGGAGCTGTTTTTT
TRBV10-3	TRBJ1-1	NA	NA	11	CAISGATEAFF	TGTGCCATCAGTGGGGCGACTGAAGCTTTCTTT
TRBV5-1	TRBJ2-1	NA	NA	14	CASSPFSSYNEQFF	TGCGCCAGCAGCCCCTTTAGCTCCTACAATGAGCAGTTCTTC
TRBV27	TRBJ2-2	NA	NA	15	CASSFWRTNTGELFF	TGTGCCAGCAGTTTTTGGAGGACAAACACCGGGGAGCTGTTTTTT
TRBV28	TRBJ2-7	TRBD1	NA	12	CASSPWGDRVGF	TGTGCCAGCAGCCCTTGGGGGGACAGGGTTGGATTC
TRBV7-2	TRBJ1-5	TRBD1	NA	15	CASSPGQAGNQPQHF	TGTGCCAGCAGCCCCGGACAGGCCGGCAATCAGCCCCAGCATTTT
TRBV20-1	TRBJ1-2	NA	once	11	CSARGSYGYTF	TGCAGTGCTAGAGGTAGCTATGGCTACACCTTC
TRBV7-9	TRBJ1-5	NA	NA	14	CASSPGFGDQPQHF	TGTGCCAGCAGCCCGGGGTTTGGGGATCAGCCCCAGCATTTT
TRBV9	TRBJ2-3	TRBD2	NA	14	CASDSGGNTDTQYF	TGTGCCAGCGATAGCGGGGGGAACACAGATACGCAGTATTTT
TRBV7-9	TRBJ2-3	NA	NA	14	CASSLDRGTDTQYF	TGTGCCAGCAGCTTAGACAGGGGCACAGATACGCAGTATTTT
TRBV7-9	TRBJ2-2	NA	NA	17	CASSLANSAAETGELFF	TGTGCCAGCAGCTTAGCCAACTCGGCGGCCGAAACCGGGGAGCTGTTTTTT
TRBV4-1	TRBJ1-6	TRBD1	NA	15	CASSLRDSYNSPLHF	TGCGCCAGCAGCCTTCGGGACAGCTATAATTCACCCCTCCACTTT
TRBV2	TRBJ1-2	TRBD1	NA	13	CASSGQGYYGYTF	TGTGCCAGCAGTGGACAGGGATACTATGGCTACACCTTC
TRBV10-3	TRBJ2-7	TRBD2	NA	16	CAISDYSSGGNYEQYF	TGTGCCATCAGTGACTACTCTAGCGGGGGGAACTACGAGCAGTACTTC
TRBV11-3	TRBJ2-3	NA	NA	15	CASSLGAGSTDTQYF	TGTGCCAGCAGCTTAGGGGCGGGGAGCACAGATACGCAGTATTTT
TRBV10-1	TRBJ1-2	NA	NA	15	CASTPRRSWHYGYTF	TGCGCCAGCACCCCGAGGCGATCCTGGCACTACGGCTACACCTTC
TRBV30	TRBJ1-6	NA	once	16	CAWSVLWGSYNSPLHF	TGTGCCTGGAGTGTACTCTGGGGATCCTATAATTCACCCCTCCACTTT
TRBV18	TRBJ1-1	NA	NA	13	CASSDSWNTEAFF	TGTGCCAGCTCAGACTCATGGAACACTGAAGCTTTCTTT
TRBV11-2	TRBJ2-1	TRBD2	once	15	CASRAPSGGYNEQFF	TGTGCCAGCAGGGCGCCTAGCGGGGGATACAATGAGCAGTTCTTC
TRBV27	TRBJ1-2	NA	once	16	CASKGMRGNQKDGYTF	TGTGCCTCGAAGGGCATGAGGGGTAATCAAAAGGATGGCTACACCTTC
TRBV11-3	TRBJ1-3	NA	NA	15	CASSLRSGNGNTIYF	TGTGCCAGCAGCTTACGGTCGGGGAATGGAAACACCATATATTTT
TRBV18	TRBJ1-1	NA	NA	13	CASSPDTGTEAFF	TGTGCCAGCTCGCCGGATACAGGCACTGAAGCTTTCTTT